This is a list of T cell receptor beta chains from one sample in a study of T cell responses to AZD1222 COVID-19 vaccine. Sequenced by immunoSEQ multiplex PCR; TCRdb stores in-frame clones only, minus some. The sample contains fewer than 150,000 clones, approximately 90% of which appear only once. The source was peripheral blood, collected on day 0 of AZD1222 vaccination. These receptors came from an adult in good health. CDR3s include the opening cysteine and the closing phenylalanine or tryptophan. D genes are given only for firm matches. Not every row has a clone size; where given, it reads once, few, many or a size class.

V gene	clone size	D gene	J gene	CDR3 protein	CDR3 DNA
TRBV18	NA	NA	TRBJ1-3	CASSPRSLRLSGNTIYF	TGTGCCAGCTCACCACGGTCTCTTCGGCTCAGCGGAAACACCATATATTTT
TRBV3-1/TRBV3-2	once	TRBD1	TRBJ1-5	CASSQRGGGPQPQHF	TGTGCCAGCAGCCAACGGGGAGGGGGCCCTCAGCCCCAGCATTTT
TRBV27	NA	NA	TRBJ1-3	CASSSGQSGNTIYF	TGTGCCAGCAGTTCTGGACAGTCTGGAAACACCATATATTTT
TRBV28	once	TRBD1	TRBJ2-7	CASSPDRGYEQYF	TGTGCCAGCAGCCCTGACAGGGGCTACGAGCAGTACTTC
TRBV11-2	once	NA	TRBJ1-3	CASTTGRPFSGNTIYF	TGTGCCAGCACCACGGGAAGGCCTTTCTCTGGAAACACCATATATTTT
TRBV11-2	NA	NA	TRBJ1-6	CASSLYVSPLHF	TGTGCCAGCAGCTTGTACGTTTCTCCCCTCCACTTT
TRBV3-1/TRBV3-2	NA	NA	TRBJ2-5	CASSFPGQETQYF	TGTGCCAGCAGCTTTCCTGGCCAAGAGACCCAGTACTTC
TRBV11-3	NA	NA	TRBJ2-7	CASSLDFRAREQYF	TGTGCCAGCAGCTTAGATTTTCGCGCCAGGGAGCAGTACTTC
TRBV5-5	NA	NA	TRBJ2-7	CASSLGPGHNYEQYF	TGTGCCAGCAGCTTGGGTCCAGGGCACAACTACGAGCAGTACTTC
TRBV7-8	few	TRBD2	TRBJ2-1	CASSPPLRLAGGYNEQFF	TGTGCCAGCAGCCCTCCACTGAGACTAGCGGGAGGGTACAATGAGCAGTTCTTC
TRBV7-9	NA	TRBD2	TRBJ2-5	CASSYRKGLAGLSETQYF	TGTGCCAGCAGCTATCGCAAGGGACTAGCGGGGCTCTCAGAGACCCAGTACTTC
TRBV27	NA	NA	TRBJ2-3	CASSSTTDQDTQYF	TGTGCCAGCAGTTCGACGACAGATCAAGATACGCAGTATTTT
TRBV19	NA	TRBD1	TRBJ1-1	CASSIGPLAGGTEAFF	TGTGCCAGTAGTATCGGCCCCCTGGCAGGGGGCACTGAAGCTTTCTTT
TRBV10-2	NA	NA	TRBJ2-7	CATTRGPEQYF	TGCGCTACAACCAGGGGCCCTGAGCAGTACTTC
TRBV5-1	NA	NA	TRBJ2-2	CASSLFWLNTGELFF	TGCGCCAGCAGCTTGTTTTGGCTCAACACCGGGGAGCTGTTTTTT
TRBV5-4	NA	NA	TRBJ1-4	CASSPGIGQGNEKLFF	TGTGCCAGCAGCCCTGGAATAGGTCAGGGAAATGAAAAACTGTTTTTT
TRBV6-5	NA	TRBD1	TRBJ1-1	CASGGQGRTEAFF	TGTGCCAGCGGGGGACAGGGAAGAACTGAAGCTTTCTTT
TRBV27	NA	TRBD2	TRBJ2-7	CASSLGLAAYEQYF	TGTGCCAGCAGCCTCGGGCTAGCGGCCTACGAGCAGTACTTC
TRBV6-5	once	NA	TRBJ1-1	CASRGYFRNTEAFF	TGTGCCAGCAGGGGTTATTTTCGAAACACTGAAGCTTTCTTT
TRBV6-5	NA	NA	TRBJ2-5	CASSYSSGEETQYF	TGTGCCAGCAGTTACTCATCGGGGGAAGAGACCCAGTACTTC
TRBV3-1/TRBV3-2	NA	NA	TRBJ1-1	CASSQAVGSGWAFF	TGTGCCAGCAGCCAAGCGGTGGGTTCTGGGTGGGCTTTCTTT
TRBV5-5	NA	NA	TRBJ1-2	CASSRDGYGYTF	TGTGCCAGCAGCCGGGACGGATATGGCTACACCTTC
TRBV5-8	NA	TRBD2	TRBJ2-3	CASRRSGRGADTQYF	TGTGCCAGCAGACGCAGCGGGAGAGGGGCAGATACGCAGTATTTT
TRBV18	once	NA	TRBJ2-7	CASSPPSTGPRGQYF	TGTGCCAGCTCACCGCCCAGCACAGGACCCCGCGGGCAGTACTTC
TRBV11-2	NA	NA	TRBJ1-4	CASRALGEKLFF	TGTGCCAGCAGGGCGTTGGGAGAAAAACTGTTTTTT
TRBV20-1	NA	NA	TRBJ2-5	CSASVQETQYF	TGCAGTGCTAGCGTCCAAGAGACCCAGTACTTC
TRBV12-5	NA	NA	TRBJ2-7	CASGLGRGEQYF	TGTGCTAGTGGTTTGGGCCGAGGGGAGCAGTACTTC
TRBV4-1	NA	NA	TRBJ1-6	CASGPLGMYSPLHF	TGCGCCAGCGGGCCTTTGGGAATGTATTCACCCCTCCACTTT
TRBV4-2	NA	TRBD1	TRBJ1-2	CASSQGQGTTPEANYGYTF	TGTGCCAGCAGCCAAGGACAGGGAACAACCCCGGAGGCTAACTATGGCTACACCTTC
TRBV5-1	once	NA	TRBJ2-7	CASSENYEQYF	TGCGCCAGCAGCGAAAATTACGAGCAGTACTTC
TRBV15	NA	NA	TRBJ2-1	CATSRRPGREIIKGNEQFF	TGTGCCACCAGCAGAAGGCCGGGACGAGAAATTATCAAAGGCAATGAGCAGTTCTTC
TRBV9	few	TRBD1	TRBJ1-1	CASSITGTEYEAFF	TGTGCCAGCAGCATCACCGGGACAGAGTATGAAGCTTTCTTT
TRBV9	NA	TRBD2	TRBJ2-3	CASSGYSSGSTDTQYF	TGTGCCAGCAGCGGCTACTCTAGCGGGAGTACAGATACGCAGTATTTT
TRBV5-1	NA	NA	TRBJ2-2	CASSLVLGMGTGELFF	NA
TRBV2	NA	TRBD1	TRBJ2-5	CASSPKGDRGTETQYF	TGTGCCAGCAGCCCGAAGGGGGACAGGGGAACGGAGACCCAGTACTTC
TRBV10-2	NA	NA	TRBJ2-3	CASSEATTDTQYF	TGCGCCAGCAGTGAGGCCACGACAGATACGCAGTATTTT
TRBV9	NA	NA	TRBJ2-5	CASSVGGVGDETQYF	TGTGCCAGCAGCGTAGGGGGTGTTGGGGACGAGACCCAGTACTTC
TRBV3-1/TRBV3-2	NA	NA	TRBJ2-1	CASSRSEADYNEQFF	TGTGCCAGCAGCCGTTCGGAGGCTGACTACAATGAGCAGTTCTTC
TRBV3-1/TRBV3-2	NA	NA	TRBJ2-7	CASSQGDPPPEQYF	TGTGCCAGCAGCCAAGGGGACCCACCCCCCGAGCAGTACTTC
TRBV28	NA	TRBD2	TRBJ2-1	CASSSRTSGGARNEQFF	TGTGCCAGCAGCTCCCGGACTAGCGGGGGGGCCCGAAATGAGCAGTTCTTC
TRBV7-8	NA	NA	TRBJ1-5	CASSSVVGGRQPQHF	TGTGCCAGCAGCTCCGTAGTGGGCGGGCGGCAGCCCCAGCATTTT
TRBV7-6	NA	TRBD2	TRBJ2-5	CASSLESGTTPGTQYF	TGTGCCAGCAGCTTGGAATCCGGGACTACCCCGGGGACCCAGTACTTC
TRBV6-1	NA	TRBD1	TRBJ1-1	CASSEVSRGPTIW	TGTGCCAGCAGTGAAGTCTCAAGGGGGCCCACAATTTGG
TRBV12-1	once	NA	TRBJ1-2	CASSFDGLF	TGTGCCAGCAGCTTTGACGGACTCTTC
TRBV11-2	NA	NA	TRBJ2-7	CASSLVDSNYEQYF	TGTGCCAGCAGCTTAGTCGACAGCAACTACGAGCAGTACTTC
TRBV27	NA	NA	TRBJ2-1	CASSYWGEGQFF	TGTGCCAGCAGCTACTGGGGAGAGGGGCAGTTCTTC
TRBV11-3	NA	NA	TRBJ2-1	CASSLGSNNEQFF	TGTGCCAGCAGCTTAGGATCCAACAATGAGCAGTTCTTC
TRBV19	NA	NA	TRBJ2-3	CASRPTSAADTQYF	TGTGCCAGTAGACCGACTTCTGCGGCAGATACGCAGTATTTT